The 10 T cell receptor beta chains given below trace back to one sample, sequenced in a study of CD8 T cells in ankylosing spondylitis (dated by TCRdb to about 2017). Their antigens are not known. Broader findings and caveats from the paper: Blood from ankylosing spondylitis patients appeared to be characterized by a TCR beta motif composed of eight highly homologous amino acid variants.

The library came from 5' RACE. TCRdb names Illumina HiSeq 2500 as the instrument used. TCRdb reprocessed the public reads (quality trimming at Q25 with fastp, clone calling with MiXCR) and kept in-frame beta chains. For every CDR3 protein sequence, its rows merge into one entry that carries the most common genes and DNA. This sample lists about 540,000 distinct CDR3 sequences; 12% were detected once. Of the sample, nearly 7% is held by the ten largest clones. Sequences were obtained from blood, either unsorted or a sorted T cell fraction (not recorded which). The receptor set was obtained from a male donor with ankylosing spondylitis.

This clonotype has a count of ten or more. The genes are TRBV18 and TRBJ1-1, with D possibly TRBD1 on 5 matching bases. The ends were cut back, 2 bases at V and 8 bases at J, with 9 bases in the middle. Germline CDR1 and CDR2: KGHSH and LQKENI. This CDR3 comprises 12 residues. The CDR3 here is CASSPGAAEAFF. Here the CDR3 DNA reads TGTGCCAGCTCACCAGGGGCAGCCGAAGCTTTCTTT. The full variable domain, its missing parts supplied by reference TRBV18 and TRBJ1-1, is NAGVMQNPRHLVRRRGQEARLRCSPMKGHSHVYWYRQLPEEGLKFMVYLQKENIIDESGMPKERFSAEFPKEGPSILRIQQVVRGDSAAYFCASSPGAAEAFFGQGTRLTVV.

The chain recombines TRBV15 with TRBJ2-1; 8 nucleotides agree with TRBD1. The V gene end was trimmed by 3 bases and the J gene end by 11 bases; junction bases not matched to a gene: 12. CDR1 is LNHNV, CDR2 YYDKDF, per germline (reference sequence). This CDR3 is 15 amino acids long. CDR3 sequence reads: CATSRAGQGNRQQFF. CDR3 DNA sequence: TGTGCCACCAGCAGGGCCGGACAGGGAAACCGCCAGCAGTTCTTC. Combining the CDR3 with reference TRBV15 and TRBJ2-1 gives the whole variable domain DAMVIQNPRYQVTQFGKPVTLSCSQTLNHNVMYWYQQKSSQAPKLLFHYYDKDFNNEADTPDNFQSRRPNTSFCFLDIRSPGLGDTAMYLCATSRAGQGNRQQFFGPGTRLTVL.

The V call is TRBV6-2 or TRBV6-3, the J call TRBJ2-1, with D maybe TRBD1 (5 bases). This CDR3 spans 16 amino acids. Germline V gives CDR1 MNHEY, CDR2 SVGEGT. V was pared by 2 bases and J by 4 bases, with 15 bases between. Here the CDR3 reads CASSYRPHDRYNEQFF. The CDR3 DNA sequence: TGTGCCAGCAGTTACAGACCTCACGACAGATACAATGAGCAGTTCTTC.

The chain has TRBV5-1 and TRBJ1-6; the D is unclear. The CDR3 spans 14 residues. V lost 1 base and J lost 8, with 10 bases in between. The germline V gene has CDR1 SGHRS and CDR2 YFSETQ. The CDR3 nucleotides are TGCGCCAGCAGCTTGAGACGAAGGGATTCACCCCTCCACTTT. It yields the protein CASSLRRRDSPLHF.

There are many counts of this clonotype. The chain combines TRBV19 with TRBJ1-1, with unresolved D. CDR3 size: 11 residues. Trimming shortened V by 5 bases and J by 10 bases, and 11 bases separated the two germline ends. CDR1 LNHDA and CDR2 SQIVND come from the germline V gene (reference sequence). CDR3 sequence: CASSPGFGAFF. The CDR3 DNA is TGTGCCAGTAGTCCGGGTTTCGGAGCTTTCTTT. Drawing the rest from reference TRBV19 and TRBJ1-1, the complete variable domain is DGGITQSPKYLFRKEGQNVTLSCEQNLNHDAMYWYRQDPGQGLRLIYYSQIVNDFQKGDIAEGYSVSREKKESFPLTVTSAQKNPTAFYLCASSPGFGAFFGQGTRLTVV.

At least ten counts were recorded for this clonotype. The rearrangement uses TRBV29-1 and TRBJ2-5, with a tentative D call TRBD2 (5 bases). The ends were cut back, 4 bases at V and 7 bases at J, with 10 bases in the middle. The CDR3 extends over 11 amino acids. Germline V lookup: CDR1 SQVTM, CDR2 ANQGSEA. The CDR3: CSVAGWGTQYF. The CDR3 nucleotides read TGCAGCGTTGCGGGGTGGGGGACCCAGTACTTC.

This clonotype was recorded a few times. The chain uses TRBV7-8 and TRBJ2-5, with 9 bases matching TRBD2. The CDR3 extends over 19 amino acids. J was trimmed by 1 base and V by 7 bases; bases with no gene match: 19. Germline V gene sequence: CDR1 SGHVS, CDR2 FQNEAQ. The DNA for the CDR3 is TGTGCCAGCATGCCGGTAAAAATAGCGGGAGTTTGGGGCCAAGAGACCCAGTACTTC. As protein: CASMPVKIAGVWGQETQYF. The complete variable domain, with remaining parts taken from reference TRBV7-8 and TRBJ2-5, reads GAGVSQSPRYKVAKRGQDVALRCDPISGHVSLFWYQQALGQGPEFLTYFQNEAQLDKSGLPSDRFFAERPEGSVSTLKIQRTQQEDSAVYLCASMPVKIAGVWGQETQYFGPGTRLLVL.

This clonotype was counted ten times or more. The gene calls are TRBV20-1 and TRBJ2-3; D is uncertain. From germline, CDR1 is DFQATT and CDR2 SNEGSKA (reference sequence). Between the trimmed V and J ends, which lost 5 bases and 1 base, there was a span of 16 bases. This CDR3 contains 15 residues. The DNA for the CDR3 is TGCAGTGCTCAAAGCCCCCAGCGAGGCACAGATACGCAGTATTTT. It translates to CSAQSPQRGTDTQYF.

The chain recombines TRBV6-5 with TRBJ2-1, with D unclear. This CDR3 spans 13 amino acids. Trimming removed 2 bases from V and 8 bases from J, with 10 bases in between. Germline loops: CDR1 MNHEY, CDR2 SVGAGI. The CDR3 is CASSYGYGDEQFF. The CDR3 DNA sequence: TGTGCCAGCAGTTACGGTTATGGGGATGAGCAGTTCTTC.

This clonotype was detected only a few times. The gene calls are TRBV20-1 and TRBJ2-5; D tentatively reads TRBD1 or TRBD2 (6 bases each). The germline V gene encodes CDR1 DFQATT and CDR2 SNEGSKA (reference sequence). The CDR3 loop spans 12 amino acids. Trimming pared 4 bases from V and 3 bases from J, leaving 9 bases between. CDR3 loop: CSANRGEETQYF. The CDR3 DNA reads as TGCAGTGCTAATAGGGGGGAAGAGACCCAGTACTTC.